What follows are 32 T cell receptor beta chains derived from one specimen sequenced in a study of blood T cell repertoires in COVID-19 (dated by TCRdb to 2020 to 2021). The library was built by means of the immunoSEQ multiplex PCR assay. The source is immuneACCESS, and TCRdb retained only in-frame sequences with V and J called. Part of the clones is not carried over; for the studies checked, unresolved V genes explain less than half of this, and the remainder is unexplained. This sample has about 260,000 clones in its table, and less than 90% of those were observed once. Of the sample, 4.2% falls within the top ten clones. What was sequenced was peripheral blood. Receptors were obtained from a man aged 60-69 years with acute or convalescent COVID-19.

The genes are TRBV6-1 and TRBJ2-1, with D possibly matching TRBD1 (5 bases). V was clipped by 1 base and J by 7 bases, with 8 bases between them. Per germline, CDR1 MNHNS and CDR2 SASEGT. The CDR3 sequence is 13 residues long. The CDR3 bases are TGTGCCAGCAGTGAAGTGAACAGGAATGAGCAGTTCTTC. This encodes CASSEVNRNEQFF.

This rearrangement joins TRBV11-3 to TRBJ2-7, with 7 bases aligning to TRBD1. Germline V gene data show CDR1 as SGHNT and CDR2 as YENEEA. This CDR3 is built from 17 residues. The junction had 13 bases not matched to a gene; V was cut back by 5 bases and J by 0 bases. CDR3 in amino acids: CASSAQLGQESSYEQYF. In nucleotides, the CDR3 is TGTGCCAGCAGCGCCCAACTTGGACAGGAAAGCTCCTACGAGCAGTACTTC.

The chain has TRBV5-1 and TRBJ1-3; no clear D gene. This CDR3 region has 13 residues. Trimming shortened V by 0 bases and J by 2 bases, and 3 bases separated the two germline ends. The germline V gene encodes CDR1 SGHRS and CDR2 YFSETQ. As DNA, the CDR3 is TGCGCCAGCAGCTTGGACACTGGAAACACCATATATTTT. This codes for CASSLDTGNTIYF.

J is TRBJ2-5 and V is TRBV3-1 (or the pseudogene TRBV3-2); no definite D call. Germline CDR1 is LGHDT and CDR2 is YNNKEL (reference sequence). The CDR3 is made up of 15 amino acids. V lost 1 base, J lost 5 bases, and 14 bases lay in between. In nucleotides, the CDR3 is TGTGCCAGCAGCCAAGGGCTAGGAATTCGGGAGACCCAGTACTTC. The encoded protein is CASSQGLGIRETQYF.

Written as DNA, the CDR3 is TGTGCCTGGGAACGCCGGGACAGCGATAGCAATCAGCCCCAGCATTTT. Its protein product is CAWERRDSDSNQPQHF. The chain employs TRBV30 and TRBJ1-5, with 7 bases aligning to TRBD1. J was trimmed by 0 bases and V by 5 bases; bases with no gene match: 10. The CDR3 has 16 residues. Germline CDR1 and CDR2: GTSNPN and SVGIG (reference sequence).

The DNA for the CDR3 is TGTGCCAGCAGTTACTCGGCTAGCTCCTACAATGAGCAGTTCTTC. Translated, it gives CASSYSASSYNEQFF. The chain carries TRBV6-5 and TRBJ2-1; D remains ambiguous. CDR1 MNHEY and CDR2 SVGAGI come from the germline V gene. There are 15 residues in the CDR3. The ends were cut back, 0 bases at V and 0 bases at J, with 6 bases in the middle.

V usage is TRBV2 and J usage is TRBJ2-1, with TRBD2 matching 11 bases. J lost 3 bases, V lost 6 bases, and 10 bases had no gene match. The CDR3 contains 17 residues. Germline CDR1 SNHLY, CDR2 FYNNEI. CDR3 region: CASSGPMGLADYNEQFF. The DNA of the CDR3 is TGTGCCAGCAGCGGACCGATGGGACTAGCGGACTACAATGAGCAGTTCTTC.

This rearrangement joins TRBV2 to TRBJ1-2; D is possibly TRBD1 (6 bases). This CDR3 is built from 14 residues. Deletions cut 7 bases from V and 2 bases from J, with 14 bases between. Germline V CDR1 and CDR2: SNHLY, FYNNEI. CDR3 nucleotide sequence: TGTGCCAGCACCAGGGGTTTTTCCAACTATGGCTACACCTTC. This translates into CASTRGFSNYGYTF.

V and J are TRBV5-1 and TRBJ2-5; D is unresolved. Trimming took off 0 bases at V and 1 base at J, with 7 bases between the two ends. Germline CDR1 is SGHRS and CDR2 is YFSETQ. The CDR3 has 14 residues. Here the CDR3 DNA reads TGCGCCAGCAGCTTGGAAAACACCCAAGAGACCCAGTACTTC. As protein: CASSLENTQETQYF.

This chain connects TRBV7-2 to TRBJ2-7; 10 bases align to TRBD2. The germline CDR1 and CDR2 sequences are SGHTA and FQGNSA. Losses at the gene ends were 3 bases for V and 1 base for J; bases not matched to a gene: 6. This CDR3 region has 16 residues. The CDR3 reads CASSFGSGRISYEQYF. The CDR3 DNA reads TGTGCCAGCAGCTTCGGTAGCGGGAGGATATCCTACGAGCAGTACTTC.

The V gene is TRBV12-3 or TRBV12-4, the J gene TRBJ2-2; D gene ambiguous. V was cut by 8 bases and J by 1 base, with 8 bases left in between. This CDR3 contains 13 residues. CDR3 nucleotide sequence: TGTGCCAGCTGTCGTTTGAACACCGGGGAGCTGTTTTTT. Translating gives CASCRLNTGELFF.

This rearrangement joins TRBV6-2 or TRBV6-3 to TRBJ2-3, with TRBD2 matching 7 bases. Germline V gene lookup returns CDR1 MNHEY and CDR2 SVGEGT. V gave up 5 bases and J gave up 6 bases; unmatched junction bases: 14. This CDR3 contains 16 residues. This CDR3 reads CASSRMTLAGPDTQYF. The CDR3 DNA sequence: TGTGCCAGCAGTCGTATGACTTTAGCGGGCCCGGATACGCAGTATTTT.

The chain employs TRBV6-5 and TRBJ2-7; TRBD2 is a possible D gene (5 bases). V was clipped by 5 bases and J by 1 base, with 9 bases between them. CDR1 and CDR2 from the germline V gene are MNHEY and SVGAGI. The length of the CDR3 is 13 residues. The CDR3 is CASSPGDSYEQYF. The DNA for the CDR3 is TGTGCCAGCAGTCCCGGGGATTCCTACGAGCAGTACTTC.

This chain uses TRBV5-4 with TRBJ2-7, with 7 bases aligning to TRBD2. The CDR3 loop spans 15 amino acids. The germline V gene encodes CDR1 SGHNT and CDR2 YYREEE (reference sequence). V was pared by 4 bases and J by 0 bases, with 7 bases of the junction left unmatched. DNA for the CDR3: TGTGCCAGCAGCCCCGGGGGGTTATCCTCCTACGAGCAGTACTTC. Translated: CASSPGGLSSYEQYF. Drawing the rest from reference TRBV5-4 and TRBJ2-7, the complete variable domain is ETGVTQSPTHLIKTRGQQVTLRCSSQSGHNTVSWYQQALGQGPQFIFQYYREEENGRGNFPPRFSGLQFPNYSSELNVNALELDDSALYLCASSPGGLSSYEQYFGPGTRLTVT.

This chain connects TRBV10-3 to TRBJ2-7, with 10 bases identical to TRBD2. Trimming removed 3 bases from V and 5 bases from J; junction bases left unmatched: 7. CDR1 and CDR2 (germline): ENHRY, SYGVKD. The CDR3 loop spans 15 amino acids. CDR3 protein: CAISEGSGGAHEQYF. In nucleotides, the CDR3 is TGTGCCATCAGTGAAGGAAGCGGGGGGGCCCACGAGCAGTACTTC.

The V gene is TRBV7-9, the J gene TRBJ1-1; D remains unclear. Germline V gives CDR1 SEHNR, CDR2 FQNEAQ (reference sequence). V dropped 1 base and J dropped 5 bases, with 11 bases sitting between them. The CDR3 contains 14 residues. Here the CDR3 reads CASSLGSGRTEAFF. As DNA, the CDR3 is TGTGCCAGCAGCTTAGGGTCGGGGAGGACTGAAGCTTTCTTT.

The CDR3 nucleotides are TGCAGCGTTGTGGGGACAGGGGGTGCCAGCTCCTACGAGCAGTACTTC. The encoded protein is CSVVGTGGASSYEQYF. This rearrangement joins TRBV29-1 to TRBJ2-7; 11 bases are a match to TRBD1. The CDR3 is 16 amino acids. CDR1 is SQVTM and CDR2 is ANQGSEA in the germline V gene. The J segment lost 0 bases and the V segment lost 4 bases, leaving 8 bases of the junction unmatched.

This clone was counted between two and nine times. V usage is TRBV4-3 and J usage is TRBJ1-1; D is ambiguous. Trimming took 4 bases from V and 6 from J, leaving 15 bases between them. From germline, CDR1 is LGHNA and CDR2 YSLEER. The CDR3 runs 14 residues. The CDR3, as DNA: TGCGCCAGCAGCCTCCGAGGATACGGCGCTGAAGCTTTCTTT. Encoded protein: CASSLRGYGAEAFF.

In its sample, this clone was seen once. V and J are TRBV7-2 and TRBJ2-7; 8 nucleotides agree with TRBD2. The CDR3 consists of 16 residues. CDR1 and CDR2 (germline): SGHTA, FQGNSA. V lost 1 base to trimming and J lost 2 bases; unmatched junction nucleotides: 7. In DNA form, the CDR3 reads TGTGCCAGCAGCTTAGACGGAGCGGGAGTTCCCTACGAGCAGTACTTC. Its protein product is CASSLDGAGVPYEQYF.

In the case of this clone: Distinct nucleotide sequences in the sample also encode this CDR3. The CDR3 region has the DNA TGTGCCAGCAGCCAAGGACAAGCCTACGAGCAGTACTTC. It is translated as CASSQGQAYEQYF. J is TRBJ2-7 and V is TRBV3-1 (or the pseudogene TRBV3-2); D remains ambiguous. The CDR3 runs 13 residues. Germline V lookup: CDR1 LGHDT, CDR2 YNNKEL (reference sequence). Trimming cost V 1 base and J 2 bases, with 6 bases left between them.

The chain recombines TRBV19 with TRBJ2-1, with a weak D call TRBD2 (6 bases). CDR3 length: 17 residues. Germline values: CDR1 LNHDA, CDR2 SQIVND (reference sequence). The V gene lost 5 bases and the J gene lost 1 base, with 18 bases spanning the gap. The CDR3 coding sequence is TGTGCCAGTAGTTTGTATTCCCGAGGGACTTCCTACAATGAGCAGTTCTTC. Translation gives CASSLYSRGTSYNEQFF.

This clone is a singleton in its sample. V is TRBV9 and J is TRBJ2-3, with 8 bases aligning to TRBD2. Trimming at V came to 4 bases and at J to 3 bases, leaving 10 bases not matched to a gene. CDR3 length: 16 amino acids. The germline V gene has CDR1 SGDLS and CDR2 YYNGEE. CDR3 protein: CASSPTGSGGTDTQYF. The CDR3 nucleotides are TGTGCCAGCAGCCCCACCGGGAGCGGGGGTACAGATACGCAGTATTTT.

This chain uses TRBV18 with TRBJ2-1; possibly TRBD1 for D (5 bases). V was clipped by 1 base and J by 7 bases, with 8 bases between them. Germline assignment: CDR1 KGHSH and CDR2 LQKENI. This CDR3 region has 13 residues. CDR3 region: CASSPLRANEQFF. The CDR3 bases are TGTGCCAGCTCACCACTCAGGGCGAATGAGCAGTTCTTC.

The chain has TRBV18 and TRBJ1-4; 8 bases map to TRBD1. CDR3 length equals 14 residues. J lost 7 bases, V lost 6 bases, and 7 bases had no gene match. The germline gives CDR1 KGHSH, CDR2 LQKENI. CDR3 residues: CASSQGQGSEKLFF. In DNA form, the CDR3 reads TGTGCCAGCTCTCAAGGACAGGGAAGTGAAAAACTGTTTTTT.

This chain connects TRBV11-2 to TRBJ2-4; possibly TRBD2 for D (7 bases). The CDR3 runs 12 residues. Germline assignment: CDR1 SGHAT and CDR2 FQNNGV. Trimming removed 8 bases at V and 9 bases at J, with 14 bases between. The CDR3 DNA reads TGTGCCAGCGCATCCGGGGGGCGCATTCAGTACTTC. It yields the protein CASASGGRIQYF.

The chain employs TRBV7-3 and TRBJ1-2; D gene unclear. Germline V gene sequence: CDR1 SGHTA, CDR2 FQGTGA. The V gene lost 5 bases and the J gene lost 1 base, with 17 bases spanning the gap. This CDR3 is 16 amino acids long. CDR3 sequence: CASSPDTTGINYGYTF. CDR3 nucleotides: TGTGCCAGCAGCCCCGATACTACCGGGATTAACTATGGCTACACCTTC. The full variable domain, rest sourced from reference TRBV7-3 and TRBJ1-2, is GAGVSQTPSNKVTEKGKYVELRCDPISGHTALYWYRQSLGQGPEFLIYFQGTGAADDSGLPNDRFFAVRPEGSVSTLKIQRTERGDSAVYLCASSPDTTGINYGYTFGSGTRLTVV.

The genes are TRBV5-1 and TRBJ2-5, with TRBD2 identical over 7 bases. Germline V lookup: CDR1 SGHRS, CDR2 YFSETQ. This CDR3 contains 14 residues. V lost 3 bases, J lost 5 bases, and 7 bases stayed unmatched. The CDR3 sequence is CASSSRDGRETQYF. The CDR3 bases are TGCGCCAGCAGCTCCCGGGACGGGAGGGAGACCCAGTACTTC. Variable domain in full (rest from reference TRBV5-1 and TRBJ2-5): KAGVTQTPRYLIKTRGQQVTLSCSPISGHRSVSWYQQTPGQGLQFLFEYFSETQRNKGNFPGRFSGRQFSNSRSEMNVSTLELGDSALYLCASSSRDGRETQYFGPGTRLLVL.

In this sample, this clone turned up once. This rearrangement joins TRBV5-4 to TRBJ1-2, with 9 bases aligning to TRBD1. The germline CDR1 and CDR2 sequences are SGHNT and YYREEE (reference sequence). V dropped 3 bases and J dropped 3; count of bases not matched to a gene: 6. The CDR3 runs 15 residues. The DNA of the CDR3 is TGTGCCAGCAGCTCCCCGGGACAGGGCCACTATGGCTACACCTTC. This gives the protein CASSSPGQGHYGYTF.

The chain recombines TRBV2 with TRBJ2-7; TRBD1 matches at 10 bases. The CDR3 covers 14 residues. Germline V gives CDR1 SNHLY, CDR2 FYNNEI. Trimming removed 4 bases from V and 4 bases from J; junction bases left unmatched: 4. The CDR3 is CASSAGQGTYEQYF. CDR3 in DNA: TGTGCCAGCAGTGCGGGACAGGGGACATACGAGCAGTACTTC.

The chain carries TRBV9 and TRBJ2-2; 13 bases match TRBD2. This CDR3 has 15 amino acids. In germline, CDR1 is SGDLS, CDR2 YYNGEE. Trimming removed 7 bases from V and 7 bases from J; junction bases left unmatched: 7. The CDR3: CASGGLAGEGGELFF. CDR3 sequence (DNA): TGTGCCAGCGGCGGACTAGCGGGAGAGGGCGGGGAGCTGTTTTTT.

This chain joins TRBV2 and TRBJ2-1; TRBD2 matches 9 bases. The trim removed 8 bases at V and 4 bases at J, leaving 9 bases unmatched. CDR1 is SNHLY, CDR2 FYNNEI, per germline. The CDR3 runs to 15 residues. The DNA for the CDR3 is TGTGCCAGCTCTGAAGGGCGGGGGGGGTACAATGAGCAGTTCTTC. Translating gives CASSEGRGGYNEQFF. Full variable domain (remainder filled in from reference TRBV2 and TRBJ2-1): EPEVTQTPSHQVTQMGQEVILRCVPISNHLYFYWYRQILGQKVEFLVSFYNNEISEKSEIFDDQFSVERPDGSNFTLKIRSTKLEDSAMYFCASSEGRGGYNEQFFGPGTRLTVL.

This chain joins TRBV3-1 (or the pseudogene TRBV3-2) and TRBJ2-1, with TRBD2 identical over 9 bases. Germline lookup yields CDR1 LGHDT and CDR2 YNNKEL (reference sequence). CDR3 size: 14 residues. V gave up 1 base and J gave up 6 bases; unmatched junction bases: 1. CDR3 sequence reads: CASSQGGLANEQFF. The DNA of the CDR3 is TGTGCCAGCAGCCAAGGGGGACTAGCCAATGAGCAGTTCTTC.